The 32 T cell receptor beta chains presented below share a single source sample, sequenced in a study of early T cells in non-severe SARS-CoV-2 infection. TCRdb called the 5' RACE reads again in MiXCR, with one record for every CDR3 protein. The sample contains about 98,000 distinct CDR3 sequences, 9.5% to 11% of which appear only once. Sequencing input: whole blood. The source is an adult who was a healthcare worker with PCR-confirmed SARS-CoV-2 infection or an uninfected control (not recorded which).

A few counts support this clonotype. This chain joins TRBV4-2 and TRBJ2-7; a possible D gene is TRBD1 (7 bases). V was cut by 4 bases and J by 4 bases, with 17 bases left in between. Germline assignment: CDR1 LGHNA and CDR2 YNFKEQ. The CDR3 contains 15 residues. In DNA, the CDR3 is TGTGCCAGCAGCCTAACCGGGACAGCGGGTTACGAGCAGTACTTC. Translation gives CASSLTGTAGYEQYF.

This clonotype was seen many times. The gene calls are TRBV29-1 and TRBJ1-1; D is ambiguous. From germline, CDR1 is SQVTM and CDR2 ANQGSEA. Trimming took off 5 bases at V and 1 base at J, with 5 bases between the two ends. The CDR3 extends over 11 amino acids. CDR3 sequence (DNA): TGCAGCGTTCCCAAGAACACTGAAGCTTTCTTT. This translates into CSVPKNTEAFF.

The V gene is TRBV19, the J gene TRBJ1-2; maybe TRBD1 (5 bases). The CDR3 spans 14 residues. CDR1 and CDR2 from the germline V gene are LNHDA and SQIVND (reference sequence). Trimming shortened V by 4 bases and J by 5 bases, and 14 bases separated the two germline ends. DNA of the CDR3: TGTGCCAGTAGTACGGGACCGGGAGCTTATGGCTACACCTTC. Residues: CASSTGPGAYGYTF.

Many counts were recorded for this clonotype. The CDR3 protein is CASSTTGNNQPQHF. CDR3 bases: TGTGCCAGTAGCACGACAGGAAACAATCAGCCCCAGCATTTT. V usage is TRBV19 and J usage is TRBJ1-5; D is perhaps TRBD1 (6 bases). Germline V gene sequence: CDR1 LNHDA, CDR2 SQIVND (reference sequence). V lost 6 bases and J 3 bases, leaving 12 bases between the germline ends. This CDR3 contains 14 residues. The full variable domain, with the rest looked up from reference TRBV19 and TRBJ1-5, is DGGITQSPKYLFRKEGQNVTLSCEQNLNHDAMYWYRQDPGQGLRLIYYSQIVNDFQKGDIAEGYSVSREKKESFPLTVTSAQKNPTAFYLCASSTTGNNQPQHFGDGTRLSIL.

The genes are TRBV11-2 and TRBJ1-1, with 8 bases aligning to TRBD1. J was trimmed by 11 bases and V by 7 bases; bases with no gene match: 9. CDR1 SGHAT and CDR2 FQNNGV come from the germline V gene. The CDR3 loop spans 12 amino acids. CDR3 nucleotides: TGTGCCAGCACCATGACAGGGGTTCGCGCTTTCTTT. It encodes CASTMTGVRAFF. The complete variable domain, with remaining parts taken from reference TRBV11-2 and TRBJ1-1, reads EAGVAQSPRYKIIEKRQSVAFWCNPISGHATLYWYQQILGQGPKLLIQFQNNGVVDDSQLPKDRFSAERLKGVDSTLKIQPAKLEDSAVYLCASTMTGVRAFFGQGTRLTVV.

This clonotype was observed at least ten times. This chain joins TRBV6-1 and TRBJ2-7, with 11 positions matching TRBD2. V was clipped by 6 bases and J by 2 bases; unmatched bases: 3. Germline-derived CDR1 and CDR2 are MNHNS and SASEGT. The CDR3 has 14 amino acids. The CDR3 DNA is TGTGCCAGCAGACTTAGCGGGAGGGCCTACGAGCAGTACTTC. Translation gives CASRLSGRAYEQYF.

The rearrangement links TRBV10-3 to TRBJ2-1; 9 bases match TRBD2. V shed 1 base and J 4 bases; nucleotides not matched to a gene: 5. Germline values: CDR1 ENHRY, CDR2 SYGVKD. CDR3 size: 16 residues. In nucleotides, the CDR3 is TGTGCCATCAGTGAGTTAGCGGGAGTATCTTACAATGAGCAGTTCTTC. It specifies CAISELAGVSYNEQFF.

The chain carries TRBV7-9 and TRBJ2-3; maybe TRBD1 (6 bases). The CDR3 contains 14 residues. Germline CDR1 and CDR2: SEHNR and FQNEAQ (reference sequence). The V and J ends lost 6 bases and 3 bases respectively, with 13 bases between them. The CDR3 reads CASRRDTLTDTQYF. The CDR3 DNA reads as TGTGCCAGCAGAAGGGACACCCTGACAGATACGCAGTATTTT.

Worth noting for this clonotype: This could be a read error, since a much larger clone is one nucleotide away. CDR3 loop: CTSSQGQGNTEAFF. The CDR3 DNA reads as TGCACCAGCAGCCAGGGACAGGGGAACACTGAAGCTTTCTTT. The V and J genes are TRBV4-1 and TRBJ1-1, with 9 bases lining up with TRBD1. The CDR3 is 14 amino acids. Per germline, CDR1 MGHRA and CDR2 YSYEKL.

The V gene is TRBV7-2, the J gene TRBJ2-1; 13 nucleotides agree with TRBD2. The CDR3 spans 18 residues. V was clipped by 5 bases and J by 5 bases; unmatched bases: 12. Germline V gene data show CDR1 as SGHTA and CDR2 as FQGNSA. The CDR3: CASSPRTSGGLRDNEQFF. Here the CDR3 DNA reads TGTGCCAGCAGCCCCCGGACTAGCGGGGGCCTGAGGGACAATGAGCAGTTCTTC.

There are many counts of this clonotype. The chain uses TRBV30 and TRBJ1-1; weak D call: TRBD1 (5 bases). This CDR3 has 11 residues. CDR1 and CDR2 (germline): GTSNPN, SVGIG (reference sequence). V was cut by 2 bases and J by 9 bases, with 10 bases left in between. The CDR3 here is CAWSPRGKAFF. CDR3 coding DNA: TGTGCCTGGAGTCCACGGGGGAAAGCTTTCTTT.

V gene TRBV2 combines with J gene TRBJ2-1; 8 bases line up with TRBD1. The CDR3 loop spans 15 amino acids. V gave up 4 bases and J gave up 6 bases; unmatched junction bases: 8. The V gene's germline CDR1 is SNHLY and CDR2 FYNNEI. The DNA of the CDR3 is TGTGCCAGCAGTGGACAGGGGATCGGCTCCAATGAGCAGTTCTTC. Translation gives CASSGQGIGSNEQFF.

This clonotype has more than one count but fewer than ten. The chain combines TRBV29-1 with TRBJ1-4, with a possible D match to TRBD1 (5 bases). Between the trimmed V and J ends, which lost 7 bases and 8 bases, there was a span of 11 bases. This CDR3 is built from 11 residues. CDR1 and CDR2 (germline): SQVTM, ANQGSEA. CDR3 in DNA: TGCAGCGGAGGGGAAGCGGAAAAACTGTTTTTT. This gives the protein CSGGEAEKLFF.

The chain joins TRBV12-3 or TRBV12-4 to TRBJ1-1; TRBD1 matches at 9 bases. There are 14 residues in the CDR3. V trimming: 4 bases; J trimming: 4 bases; junction bases outside the gene matches: 4. For the CDR3, the DNA is TGTGCCAGCAGTTCGACAGGGGGAAGCACTGAAGCTTTCTTT. Protein product: CASSSTGGSTEAFF.

This clonotype was seen repeatedly, ten times or more. V usage is TRBV24-1 and J usage is TRBJ2-1; D unclear. Germline CDR1 and CDR2: KGHDR and SFDVKD. The V and J ends lost 4 bases and 6 bases respectively, with 6 bases between them. CDR3 length equals 12 residues. CDR3 sequence: CATSDWANEQFF. CDR3 bases: TGTGCCACCAGTGACTGGGCCAATGAGCAGTTCTTC.

The V call is TRBV6-7, the J call TRBJ1-1; D is uncertain. TRBV6-7 is an ORF, and what it does is uncertain. This CDR3 is built from 10 residues. Trimming cost V 4 bases and J 10 bases, with 7 bases left between them. The CDR3 loop is CASSSPRAFF. CDR3 nucleotides: TGTGCCAGCAGTTCCCCTCGAGCTTTCTTT.

This clonotype was found many times. The J gene is TRBJ2-7, the V gene TRBV9, with 11 bases identical to TRBD2. Trimming at V came to 2 bases and at J to 5 bases, leaving 6 bases not matched to a gene. CDR1 and CDR2 (germline): SGDLS, YYNGEE. The length of the CDR3 is 15 residues. CDR3 loop: CASSVLAGGPDEQYF. The CDR3, as DNA: TGTGCCAGCAGCGTTTTAGCGGGAGGGCCCGACGAGCAGTACTTC.

This clonotype showed up many times. The rearrangement joins TRBV5-5 to TRBJ2-2; TRBD1 agrees at 10 bases. Germline V lookup: CDR1 SGHKS, CDR2 YYEKEE (reference sequence). V was clipped by 1 base and J by 4 bases; unmatched bases: 7. The CDR3 is made up of 17 amino acids. CDR3 DNA: TGTGCCAGCAGCTTGTCGAGACAGGGGGCGCGCACCGGGGAGCTGTTTTTT. This sequence encodes CASSLSRQGARTGELFF. The complete variable domain, with remaining parts taken from reference TRBV5-5 and TRBJ2-2, reads DAGVTQSPTHLIKTRGQQVTLRCSPISGHKSVSWYQQVLGQGPQFIFQYYEKEERGRGNFPDRFSARQFPNYSSELNVNALLLGDSALYLCASSLSRQGARTGELFFGEGSRLTVL.

In this sample, this clonotype turned up a few times. The V and J genes are TRBV3-1 and TRBJ2-7, with TRBD2 identical over 9 bases. The CDR3 totals 14 residues. V lost 6 bases and J lost 5; bases outside the gene matches: 8. Germline V gives CDR1 LGHDT, CDR2 YNNKEL (reference sequence). The CDR3 nucleotides read TGTGCCAGCAGGGACTTAGCGGGAGCCCACGAGCAGTACTTC. Translated, it gives CASRDLAGAHEQYF.

The CDR3 loop is CASSLAGSGSSGANVLTF. The CDR3 DNA is TGTGCCAGCAGCTTAGCGGGATCAGGAAGCTCTGGGGCCAACGTCCTGACTTTC. This rearrangement joins TRBV7-2 to TRBJ2-6; D not resolved. Germline CDR1 and CDR2: SGHTA and FQGNSA. This CDR3 comprises 18 residues. V was shortened by 0 bases and J by 0 bases, with 12 bases between the two germline ends. The full variable domain, completed using reference TRBV7-2 and TRBJ2-6, is GAGVSQSPSNKVTEKGKDVELRCDPISGHTALYWYRQSLGQGLEFLIYFQGNSAPDKSGLPSDRFSAERTGGSVSTLTIQRTQQEDSAVYLCASSLAGSGSSGANVLTFGAGSRLTVL.

This clonotype was detected many times. The V gene is TRBV28, the J gene TRBJ1-5; D is unresolved. Germline loops: CDR1 MDHEN, CDR2 SYDVKM. Deletions cut 3 bases from V and 5 bases from J, with 8 bases between. This CDR3 has 13 amino acids. In DNA form, the CDR3 reads TGTGCCAGCAGTTTTGGCGGGCATCAGCCCCAGCATTTT. Protein sequence: CASSFGGHQPQHF.

Only a few counts were recorded for this clonotype. The V and J genes are TRBV6-5 and TRBJ2-1; 9 positions match TRBD2. V dropped 0 bases and J dropped 5; count of bases not matched to a gene: 8. Germline CDR1 and CDR2: MNHEY and SVGAGI. CDR3 length: 17 residues. CDR3 protein: CASSYSPTSGWDNEQFF. The DNA for the CDR3 is TGTGCCAGCAGTTACTCCCCGACTAGCGGTTGGGACAATGAGCAGTTCTTC.

The rearrangement uses TRBV7-9 and TRBJ1-1; D gene uncertain. Germline-derived CDR1 and CDR2 are SEHNR and FQNEAQ (reference sequence). There are 14 residues in the CDR3. V was trimmed by 4 bases and J by 0 bases, leaving 9 bases between them. The CDR3 region is CASSYSTMNTEAFF. In nucleotides, the CDR3 is TGTGCCAGCAGCTACAGCACAATGAACACTGAAGCTTTCTTT.

This chain connects TRBV19 to TRBJ1-4; D is perhaps TRBD1 (5 bases). This CDR3 region has 16 residues. V gave up 1 base and J gave up 5 bases, with 14 bases separating them. Germline V gene data show CDR1 as LNHDA and CDR2 as SQIVND (reference sequence). The CDR3 here is CASSIGAGLGNEKLFF. The CDR3 DNA reads TGTGCCAGTAGTATAGGGGCAGGGTTAGGGAATGAAAAACTGTTTTTT.

This clonotype was observed a handful of times. The V gene is TRBV7-2, the J gene TRBJ1-3; D not certain. The germline V and J ends were trimmed by 1 base and 6 bases, with 19 bases remaining between them. Per germline, CDR1 SGHTA and CDR2 FQGNSA. The CDR3 totals 17 residues. CDR3 protein: CASSLVLPVNLENTIYF. CDR3 DNA sequence: TGTGCCAGCAGCTTAGTTCTCCCGGTGAACCTTGAAAACACCATATATTTT.

This clonotype was recorded at least ten times. The V and J genes are TRBV9 and TRBJ2-1; 10 positions match TRBD1. Germline V gene lookup returns CDR1 SGDLS and CDR2 YYNGEE. The CDR3 is 16 amino acids. The junction had 6 bases not matched to a gene; V was cut back by 4 bases and J by 2 bases. Here the CDR3 DNA reads TGTGCCAGCAGCTTTCGGACAGGGGGGACCTACAATGAGCAGTTCTTC. Protein: CASSFRTGGTYNEQFF.

This clonotype came up many times. J is TRBJ1-1 and V is TRBV6-5; tentatively, D is TRBD1 (5 bases). Germline CDR1 and CDR2: MNHEY and SVGAGI. The length of the CDR3 is 15 residues. Trimming stripped 5 bases from V and 7 bases from J, with 20 bases between. The CDR3 reads CASSPLRRREYEAFF. CDR3 DNA: TGTGCCAGCAGTCCATTACGGCGCAGGGAGTATGAAGCTTTCTTT.

There are many counts of this clonotype. This rearrangement joins TRBV29-1 to TRBJ2-3; 10 bases agree with TRBD2. This CDR3 is built from 15 residues. Unmatched junction bases numbered 5, after V lost 3 bases and J lost 2 bases. CDR1 is SQVTM and CDR2 is ANQGSEA in the germline V gene. Here the CDR3 DNA reads TGCAGCGTTGACCCAACTAGCGGGGCCACAGATACGCAGTATTTT. Translation gives CSVDPTSGATDTQYF.

This clonotype was counted many times. The chain links TRBV5-1 to TRBJ2-7; D is possibly TRBD1 (5 bases). The V gene's germline CDR1 is SGHRS and CDR2 YFSETQ. V lost 0 bases, J lost 0 bases, and 10 bases lay in between. The CDR3 has 15 residues. The DNA of the CDR3 is TGCGCCAGCAGCTTGGAGGCAGGGCCCTCCTACGAGCAGTACTTC. This translates into CASSLEAGPSYEQYF.

The rearrangement uses TRBV5-1 and TRBJ1-1; possibly TRBD1 for D (5 bases). This CDR3 is built from 16 residues. Germline V gene lookup returns CDR1 SGHRS and CDR2 YFSETQ. V was trimmed by 2 bases and J by 1 base, leaving 15 bases between them. The CDR3 nucleotides read TGCGCCAGCAGCTTTCAGGGCGCCACGCCGAACACTGAAGCTTTCTTT. It is translated as CASSFQGATPNTEAFF.

This clonotype has a count of ten or more. J is TRBJ1-5 and V is TRBV20-1, with D maybe TRBD1 (6 bases). Germline V gene lookup returns CDR1 DFQATT and CDR2 SNEGSKA (reference sequence). Trimming took off 6 bases at V and 1 base at J, with 10 bases between the two ends. CDR3 length equals 13 residues. The CDR3 sequence: CSAPDRSNQPQHF. CDR3 bases: TGCAGTGCCCCAGACAGGAGCAATCAGCCCCAGCATTTT.

The V call is TRBV7-9, the J call TRBJ2-7; D may correspond to TRBD1 or TRBD2 (5 bases each). V was trimmed by 3 bases and J by 1 base, leaving 10 bases between them. Germline V gives CDR1 SEHNR, CDR2 FQNEAQ (reference sequence). The CDR3 extends over 14 amino acids. The CDR3 loop is CASSFPGPSYEQYF. DNA for the CDR3: TGTGCCAGCAGCTTCCCGGGGCCATCCTACGAGCAGTACTTC.